The 17 T cell receptor beta chains presented below share a single source sample, sequenced in a study of blood T cell repertoires in COVID-19. Method: immunoSEQ multiplex PCR; TCRdb's copy keeps in-frame clones and lacks some. The repertoire holds 400,000 to 550,000 clones, with roughly 89% as singletons. The sequencing sample was made of peripheral blood. These receptors all stem from a woman aged 30 to 39 with acute or convalescent COVID-19.

The chain's CDR3 is CASSYTDTQYF. The CDR3 bases are TGCGCCAGCAGCTACACAGATACGCAGTATTTT. The J gene is TRBJ2-3, the V gene TRBV4-1; D is unresolved. The CDR3 has 11 amino acids. Germline CDR1 reads MGHRA; CDR2 reads YSYEKL. Trimming removed 5 bases from V and 2 bases from J, with 2 bases in between.

The chain is built from TRBV6-1 and TRBJ2-2, with TRBD2 matching 8 bases. The V gene end was trimmed by 5 bases and the J gene end by 5 bases; junction bases not matched to a gene: 7. Looked up from germline, CDR1 is MNHNS and CDR2 is SASEGT. This CDR3 has 15 residues. The CDR3 DNA is TGTGCCAGCAGTCCGGGGGGGCGGATTACCGGGGAGCTGTTTTTT. Amino acid sequence: CASSPGGRITGELFF.

V and J are TRBV14 and TRBJ2-7; a possible D gene is TRBD1 (6 bases). This CDR3 contains 13 residues. Germline loops: CDR1 SGHDN, CDR2 FVKESK. Trimming shortened V by 4 bases and J by 6 bases, and 13 bases separated the two germline ends. CDR3 in amino acids: CASSPQGYSEQYF. The CDR3 DNA reads as TGTGCCAGCAGCCCACAGGGTTACTCCGAGCAGTACTTC. Looking up the rest from reference TRBV14 and TRBJ2-7 gives the full variable domain: EAGVTQFPSHSVIEKGQTVTLRCDPISGHDNLYWYRRVMGKEIKFLLHFVKESKQDESGMPNNRFLAERTGGTYSTLKVQPAELEDSGVYFCASSPQGYSEQYFGPGTRLTVT.

Concerning this clone: The sample has other DNA sequences that encode this CDR3 too. The genes are TRBV5-1 and TRBJ2-6; no clear D. The V gene lost 0 bases and the J gene lost 4 bases, with 8 bases spanning the gap. Germline CDR1 SGHRS, CDR2 YFSETQ. The CDR3 has 15 amino acids. CDR3 sequence reads: CASSLGGSGANVLTF. The CDR3 bases are TGCGCCAGCAGCTTGGGAGGTTCCGGGGCCAACGTCCTGACTTTC.

The gene calls are TRBV2 and TRBJ1-1, with 12 bases that match TRBD1. J was trimmed by 8 bases and V by 6 bases; bases with no gene match: 10. CDR3 size: 15 residues. Germline V lookup: CDR1 SNHLY, CDR2 FYNNEI. CDR3 sequence: CASRLEGQGASEAFF. CDR3 DNA: TGTGCCAGCAGGCTCGAGGGACAGGGGGCGTCGGAAGCTTTCTTT. Full variable domain (rest looked up from reference TRBV2 and TRBJ1-1): EPEVTQTPSHQVTQMGQEVILRCVPISNHLYFYWYRQILGQKVEFLVSFYNNEISEKSEIFDDQFSVERPDGSNFTLKIRSTKLEDSAMYFCASRLEGQGASEAFFGQGTRLTVV.

The chain uses TRBV7-8 and TRBJ1-5, with a tentative D call TRBD1 (5 bases). V dropped 1 base and J dropped 5 bases, with 9 bases sitting between them. CDR1 and CDR2 from the germline V gene are SGHVS and FQNEAQ. The CDR3 is 14 residues long. CDR3 loop: CASSLDAGHQPQHF. The CDR3 region has the DNA TGTGCCAGCAGCTTAGATGCAGGGCATCAGCCCCAGCATTTT.

CDR3 sequence (DNA): TGTGCCAGCAGCTTATTAAATCAGCCCCAGCATTTT. Amino acids: CASSLLNQPQHF. The rearrangement joins TRBV7-6 to TRBJ1-5; D not resolved. The germline V gene encodes CDR1 SGHVS and CDR2 FNYEAQ. The CDR3 extends over 12 amino acids. Trimming took 2 bases from V and 4 from J, leaving 3 bases between them.

The chain has TRBV27 and TRBJ2-7; perhaps TRBD1 as D (5 bases). Trimming stripped 6 bases from V and 2 bases from J, with 8 bases between. The CDR3 has 12 residues. The V gene's germline CDR1 is MNHEY and CDR2 SMNVEV (reference sequence). The CDR3 DNA follows: TGTGCCAGCAGCCAGGGAACCTACGAGCAGTACTTC. Translated: CASSQGTYEQYF.

The V and J genes are TRBV7-8 and TRBJ2-1; TRBD1 agrees at 10 bases. Germline lookup yields CDR1 SGHVS and CDR2 FQNEAQ. The V and J ends lost 7 bases and 6 bases, in that order; junction bases with no gene match: 12. CDR3 length: 16 amino acids. CDR3 sequence (DNA): TGTGCCAGCACCCAATACCGGGACAGGGGCTTCAATGAGCAGTTCTTC. This encodes CASTQYRDRGFNEQFF.

V is TRBV11-2 and J is TRBJ2-7; TRBD1 agrees at 8 bases. Germline V gene data show CDR1 as SGHAT and CDR2 as FQNNGV. CDR3 length: 14 amino acids. Unmatched junction bases numbered 1, after V lost 1 base and J lost 2 bases. The CDR3 region has the DNA TGTGCCAGCAGCTTAGGGACAGGGACCTACGAGCAGTACTTC. Translated, it gives CASSLGTGTYEQYF. The variable domain in full, completed from reference TRBV11-2 and TRBJ2-7, reads EAGVAQSPRYKIIEKRQSVAFWCNPISGHATLYWYQQILGQGPKLLIQFQNNGVVDDSQLPKDRFSAERLKGVDSTLKIQPAKLEDSAVYLCASSLGTGTYEQYFGPGTRLTVT.

The rearrangement uses TRBV4-2 and TRBJ2-5, with D tentatively TRBD2 (6 bases). The germline gives CDR1 LGHNA, CDR2 YNFKEQ. CDR3 length: 17 residues. Trimming took 0 bases from V and 4 from J, leaving 18 bases between them. CDR3 nucleotide sequence: TGTGCCAGCAGCCAAGATTTGGTGACGGAGGAGGGAGAGACCCAGTACTTC. Its translation is CASSQDLVTEEGETQYF.

The rearrangement uses TRBV5-1 and TRBJ1-3; 8 bases match TRBD1. Germline V gene data show CDR1 as SGHRS and CDR2 as YFSETQ. This CDR3 has 15 residues. Trimming cost V 5 bases and J 4 bases; bases outside gene matches: 8. CDR3 in DNA: TGCGCCAGCAGTAAGACAGGGGCAACCGGAAACACCATATATTTT. It codes for CASSKTGATGNTIYF.

The V gene is TRBV5-1, the J gene TRBJ1-1; 8 nucleotides line up with TRBD1. From germline, CDR1 is SGHRS and CDR2 YFSETQ. Trimming cost V 4 bases and J 6 bases; bases outside gene matches: 8. This CDR3 has 14 residues. CDR3 protein: CASSPGQGPSEAFF. CDR3 nucleotide sequence: TGCGCCAGCAGCCCCGGACAGGGCCCCTCTGAAGCTTTCTTT.

The V call is TRBV6-1, the J call TRBJ2-4; TRBD1 might be the D (5 bases). Per the germline V gene, CDR1 is MNHNS and CDR2 is SASEGT. The CDR3 runs 15 residues. The germline V and J ends were trimmed by 2 bases and 8 bases, with 16 bases remaining between them. The CDR3 loop reads CASSEPPGQGYIQYF. The CDR3 DNA reads as TGTGCCAGCAGTGAACCCCCCGGGCAGGGCTACATTCAGTACTTC.

This clone was recorded only once. This chain links TRBV2 with TRBJ1-2; TRBD1 matches 10 bases. The CDR3 length is 13 residues. J lost 8 bases, V lost 3 bases, and 3 bases had no gene match. The germline gives CDR1 SNHLY, CDR2 FYNNEI. Here the CDR3 DNA reads TGTGCCAGCAGTGAGACAGGGGGCCGCGGCTACACCTTC. It codes for CASSETGGRGYTF.

Ten or more counts support this clone. V and J are TRBV23-1 and TRBJ1-5; the match to TRBD1 covers 9 bases. TRBV23-1 is sorted into the ORF group, with uncertain function. The CDR3 length is 20 residues. Losses at the gene ends were 2 bases for V and 5 bases for J; bases not matched to a gene: 19. CDR3 nucleotide sequence: TGCGCCAGCAGTCAAGAGGTATTTGGCTCGGACAGGGGTATGGATCAGCCCCAGCATTTT. Translated: CASSQEVFGSDRGMDQPQHF.

There are a few counts of this clone. The rearrangement uses TRBV21-1 and TRBJ1-3; the table names TRBD1, a call not compared with the DNA. TRBV21-1 is listed as a pseudogene. The CDR3 length is 18 residues. The CDR3 is CASFWGDRGPSPVVTIYF. The DNA of the CDR3 is TGTGCCAGTTTCTGGGGGGACAGGGGGCCTAGCCCCGTTGTCACCATATATTTT.